This T cell receptor (beta chain) derives from a study of Ad26.COV2.S vaccination and SARS-CoV-2 variants. Study-wide points: Recipients given vaccine exceeded placebo recipients in spike-specific TCR breadth.

The protocol was immunoSEQ multiplex PCR, while the TCRdb copy is restricted to in-frame clones and leaves out a portion. The repertoire has around 320,000 clones, around 86% of them found once; the top ten carry about 3.5%. Notes on this clone: Its target is unknown.

Treatment noted: some 20 received Ad26.COV2.S at low or high dose, single or two shots; about 5 received placebo; per-sample allocation not given. Day 63 following the first vaccine or placebo injection was when the samples were taken. V lost 4 bases and J 4 bases, leaving 11 bases between the germline ends. In germline, CDR1 is MNHEY, CDR2 SMNVEV (reference sequence). CDR3 length: 14 amino acids. Source: peripheral blood, taken in a trial of Ad26.COV2.S vaccine versus placebo. V and J are TRBV27 and TRBJ2-1; the D is unclear. The TCR originated in a person aged 18-65 years who received the Ad26.COV2.S COVID-19 vaccine or a placebo. DNA of the CDR3: TGTGCCAGCAGTTCCCTTCAGGAATACAATGAGCAGTTCTTC. It encodes CASSSLQEYNEQFF.